The clone carrying this TCR beta chain appeared once. This entry is derived from a study of blood T cell repertoires in COVID-19. On the study more broadly: There were acute and convalescent COVID-19 samples, and they came from the United States, Italy and Spain. PBMCs, B-cell-depleted T cells, or T cells provided the cDNA or gDNA that made up the material.

Per the authors' pipeline: Quantification of nucleated cells was approximated via reference gene primer amplification. Repertoires were generated with immunoSEQ multiplex PCR, while TCRdb's copy carries only in-frame clones and drops some. V, J and clone size are those of that table, while D and trimming were read from the DNA. The data contain about 150,000 clones, 81% of them singletons. Germline CDR1 MNHNS, CDR2 SASEGT. V shed 1 base, J shed 3 bases, and the junction held 4 bases outside the gene matches. The CDR3 length is 15 residues. Sequencing input: peripheral blood. The clonotype was recovered from a woman aged 55 to 70 with active or convalescent COVID-19. This chain connects TRBV6-1 to TRBJ1-1; 8 bases align to TRBD1. For the CDR3, the DNA is TGTGCCAGCAGTGAAGTTTACAGGGGGGACACTGAAGCTTTCTTT. Its protein product is CASSEVYRGDTEAFF.